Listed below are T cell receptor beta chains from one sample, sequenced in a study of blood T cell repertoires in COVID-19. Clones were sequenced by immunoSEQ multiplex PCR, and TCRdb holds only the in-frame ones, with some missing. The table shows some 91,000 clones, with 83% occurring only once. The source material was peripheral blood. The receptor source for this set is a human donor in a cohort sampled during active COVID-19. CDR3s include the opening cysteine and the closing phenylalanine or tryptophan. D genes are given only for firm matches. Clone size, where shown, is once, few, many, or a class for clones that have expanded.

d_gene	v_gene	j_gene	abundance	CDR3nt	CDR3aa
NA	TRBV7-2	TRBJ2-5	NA	TGTGCCAGCAGCTTAGTCTTGCGTGCGGAGACCCAGTACTTC	CASSLVLRAETQYF
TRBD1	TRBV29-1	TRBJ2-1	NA	TGCAGCGTGGGACAGGGCCCCTACAATGAGCAGTTCTTC	CSVGQGPYNEQFF
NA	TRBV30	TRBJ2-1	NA	TGTGCCTGGAGTGGCGAGAATGAGCAGTTCTTC	CAWSGENEQFF
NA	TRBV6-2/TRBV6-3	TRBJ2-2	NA	TGTGCCAGCAGTTTCTACACCGGGGAGCTGTTTTTT	CASSFYTGELFF
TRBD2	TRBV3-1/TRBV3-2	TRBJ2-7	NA	TGTGCCAGCAGCCAAAGGACTAGCAACAACGAGCAGTACTTC	CASSQRTSNNEQYF
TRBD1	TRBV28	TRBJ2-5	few	TGTGCCAGCAGTCGGACAGGGATGCAAGAGACCCAGTACTTC	CASSRTGMQETQYF
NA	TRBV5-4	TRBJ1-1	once	TGTGCCAGCAGCTTGGGACAAAACGGCGCTTTCTTT	CASSLGQNGAFF
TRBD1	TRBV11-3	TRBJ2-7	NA	TGTGCCAGCAGCTTAAAGGACAGGGTCCCCTACGAGCAGTACTTC	CASSLKDRVPYEQYF
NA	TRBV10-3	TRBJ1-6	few	TGTGCCATCAGTGTAGGGGCGGATTCACCCCTCCACTTT	CAISVGADSPLHF
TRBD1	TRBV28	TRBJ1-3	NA	TGTGCCAGCAGAAGCGCAGGGGGTGCTGGAAACACCATATATTTT	CASRSAGGAGNTIYF
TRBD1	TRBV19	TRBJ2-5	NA	TGTGCCAGTAGTATCCTTTCCCGACAGGGTGGGGAGACCCAGTACTTC	CASSILSRQGGETQYF
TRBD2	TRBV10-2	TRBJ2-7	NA	TGCGCCAGCAGTCTGCGGGAGGGCTCCTACGAGCAGTACTTC	CASSLREGSYEQYF
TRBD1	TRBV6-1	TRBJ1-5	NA	TGTGCCAGCAGTGAAGTGTTCGGACAGGGCTACCTTTATAGCAATCAGCCCCAGCATTTT	CASSEVFGQGYLYSNQPQHF
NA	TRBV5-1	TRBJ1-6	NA	TGCGCCAGCAGCTTTGGGGGGGATTCACCCCTCCACTTT	CASSFGGDSPLHF
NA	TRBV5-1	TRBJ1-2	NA	TGCGCCAGCAGCTTGGGCAGTAACTATGGCTACACCTTC	CASSLGSNYGYTF
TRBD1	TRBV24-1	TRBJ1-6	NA	TGTGCCACCAGTGATTTCAAGGACAGGGCCTATAATTCACCCCTCCACTTT	CATSDFKDRAYNSPLHF
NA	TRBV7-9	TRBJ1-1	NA	TGTGCCAGCAGCTCGATGACAGAATGGACTGAAGCTTTCTTT	CASSSMTEWTEAFF
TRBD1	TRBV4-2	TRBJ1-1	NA	TGTGCCAGCAGCCAAGATGACAGGGATATGAACACTGAAGCTTTCTTT	CASSQDDRDMNTEAFF
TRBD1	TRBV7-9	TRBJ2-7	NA	TGTGCCAGCAGACCCACAGGGGGAGCCTACGAGCAGTACTTC	CASRPTGGAYEQYF
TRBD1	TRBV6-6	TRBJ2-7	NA	TGTGCCAGCAGTTCCTACAGGGGGCAGTCCTACGAGCAGTACTTC	CASSSYRGQSYEQYF
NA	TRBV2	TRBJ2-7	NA	TGTGCCAGCAGGGGGGCCGACACCTACGAGCAGTACTTC	CASRGADTYEQYF
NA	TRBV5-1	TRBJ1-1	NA	TGCGCCAGCAGCACAGGATTCGCGAACACTGAAGCTTTCTTT	CASSTGFANTEAFF
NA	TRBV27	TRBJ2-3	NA	TGTGCCAGCAGTCTAGACAGTCAGACCACAGATACGCAGTATTTT	CASSLDSQTTDTQYF
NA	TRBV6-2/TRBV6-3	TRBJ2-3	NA	TGTGCCAGCAGTTATTGGGGAGACGCACAGTATTTT	CASSYWGDAQYF
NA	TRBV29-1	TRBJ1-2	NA	TGCAGCGTTGAAGGTTTATCTGACGGCGGATATGGCTACACCTTC	CSVEGLSDGGYGYTF
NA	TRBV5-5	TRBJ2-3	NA	TGTGCCAGCAGCTGGGGCAATACGCAGTATTTT	CASSWGNTQYF
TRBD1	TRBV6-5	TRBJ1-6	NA	TGTGCCAGCAGTTACCGCCGGGACAGATATTCACCCCTCCACTTT	CASSYRRDRYSPLHF
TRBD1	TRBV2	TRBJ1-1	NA	TGTGCCAGCCGAGACAGGGATTGGAACACTGAAGCTTTCTTT	CASRDRDWNTEAFF
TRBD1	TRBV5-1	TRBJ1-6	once	TGCGCCAGCAGCTTGGCCGGACAGGTTCGGTCCTATAATTCACCCCTCCACTTT	CASSLAGQVRSYNSPLHF
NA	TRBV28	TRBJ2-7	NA	TGTGCCAGCCGTAGGGGCATTCTTACCTACGAGCAGTACTTC	CASRRGILTYEQYF
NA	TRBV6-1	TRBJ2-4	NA	TGTGCCAGCAGTGAAAAAAGGTTCGAGGGCCGAGCCAAAAACATTCAGTACTTC	CASSEKRFEGRAKNIQYF
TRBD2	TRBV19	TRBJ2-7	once	TGTGCCAGTAGTTGGGGACTAGCGGGAGCAGGATACGAGCAGTACTTC	CASSWGLAGAGYEQYF
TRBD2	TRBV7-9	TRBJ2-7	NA	TGTGCCAGCAGCTTAGCGTCCGGAGCGGGGGGCGAGCAGTACTTC	CASSLASGAGGEQYF
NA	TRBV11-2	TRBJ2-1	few	TGTGCCAGCAGCTTAGCCTATGAGCAGTTCTTC	CASSLAYEQFF